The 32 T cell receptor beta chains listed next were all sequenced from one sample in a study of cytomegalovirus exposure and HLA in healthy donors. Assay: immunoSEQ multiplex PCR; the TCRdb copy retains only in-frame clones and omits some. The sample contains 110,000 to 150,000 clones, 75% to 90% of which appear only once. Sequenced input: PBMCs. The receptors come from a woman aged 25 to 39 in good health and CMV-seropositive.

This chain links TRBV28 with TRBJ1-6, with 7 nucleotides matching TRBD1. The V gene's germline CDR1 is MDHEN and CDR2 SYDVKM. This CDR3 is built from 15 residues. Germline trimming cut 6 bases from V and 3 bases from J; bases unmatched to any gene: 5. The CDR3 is CASRLDRFYNSPLHF. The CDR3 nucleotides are TGTGCCAGCAGACTGGACAGGTTCTATAATTCACCCCTCCACTTT.

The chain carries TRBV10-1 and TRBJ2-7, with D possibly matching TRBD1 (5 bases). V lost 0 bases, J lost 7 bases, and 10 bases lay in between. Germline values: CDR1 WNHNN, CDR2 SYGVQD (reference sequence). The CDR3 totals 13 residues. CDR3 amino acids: CASSESRQSEQYF. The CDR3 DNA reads TGCGCCAGCAGTGAGTCGCGACAGAGTGAGCAGTACTTC.

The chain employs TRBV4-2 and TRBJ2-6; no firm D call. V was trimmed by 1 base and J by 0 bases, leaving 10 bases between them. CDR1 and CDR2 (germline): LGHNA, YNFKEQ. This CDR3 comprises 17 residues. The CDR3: CASSQALESSGANVLTF. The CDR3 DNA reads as TGTGCCAGCAGCCAAGCTTTGGAGAGCTCTGGGGCCAACGTCCTGACTTTC.

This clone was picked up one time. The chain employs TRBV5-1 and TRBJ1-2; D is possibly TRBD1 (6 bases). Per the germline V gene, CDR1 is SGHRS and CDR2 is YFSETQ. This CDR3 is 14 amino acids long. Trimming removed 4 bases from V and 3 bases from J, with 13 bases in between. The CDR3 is CASSVDRPYYGYTF. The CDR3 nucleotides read TGCGCCAGCAGCGTGGACAGACCCTACTATGGCTACACCTTC. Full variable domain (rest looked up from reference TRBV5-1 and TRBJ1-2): KAGVTQTPRYLIKTRGQQVTLSCSPISGHRSVSWYQQTPGQGLQFLFEYFSETQRNKGNFPGRFSGRQFSNSRSEMNVSTLELGDSALYLCASSVDRPYYGYTFGSGTRLTVV.

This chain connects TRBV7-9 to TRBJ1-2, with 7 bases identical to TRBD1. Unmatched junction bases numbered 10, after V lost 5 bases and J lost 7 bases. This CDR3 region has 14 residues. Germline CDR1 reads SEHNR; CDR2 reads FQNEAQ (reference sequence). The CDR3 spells CASSEAQGKGGYTF. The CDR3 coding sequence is TGTGCCAGCAGCGAAGCACAGGGGAAGGGTGGCTACACCTTC.

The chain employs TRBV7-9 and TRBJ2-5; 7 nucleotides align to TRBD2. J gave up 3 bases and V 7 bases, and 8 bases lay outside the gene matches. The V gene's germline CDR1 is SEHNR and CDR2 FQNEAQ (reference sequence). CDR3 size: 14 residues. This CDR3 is CASTPPREEETQYF. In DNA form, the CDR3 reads TGTGCCAGCACTCCGCCTCGGGAGGAAGAGACCCAGTACTTC.

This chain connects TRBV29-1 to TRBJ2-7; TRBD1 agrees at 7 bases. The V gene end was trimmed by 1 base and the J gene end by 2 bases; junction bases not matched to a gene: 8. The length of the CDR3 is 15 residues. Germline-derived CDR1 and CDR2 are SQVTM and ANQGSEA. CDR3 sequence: CSVEGPTGAPYEQYF. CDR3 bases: TGCAGCGTTGAAGGGCCTACAGGGGCGCCCTACGAGCAGTACTTC.

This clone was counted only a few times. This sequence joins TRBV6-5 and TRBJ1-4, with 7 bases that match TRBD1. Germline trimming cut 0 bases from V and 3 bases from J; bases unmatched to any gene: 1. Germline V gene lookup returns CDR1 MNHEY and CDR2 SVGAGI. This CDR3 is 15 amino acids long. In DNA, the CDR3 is TGTGCCAGCAGTTACTCCCAGGGGGCTAATGAAAAACTGTTTTTT. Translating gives CASSYSQGANEKLFF.

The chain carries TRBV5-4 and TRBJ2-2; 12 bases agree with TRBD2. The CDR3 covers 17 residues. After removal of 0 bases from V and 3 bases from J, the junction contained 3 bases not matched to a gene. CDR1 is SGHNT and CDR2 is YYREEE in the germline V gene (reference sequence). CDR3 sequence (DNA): TGTGCCAGCAGCTTGGGGACTAGCGGGGTTGACACCGGGGAGCTGTTTTTT. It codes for CASSLGTSGVDTGELFF.

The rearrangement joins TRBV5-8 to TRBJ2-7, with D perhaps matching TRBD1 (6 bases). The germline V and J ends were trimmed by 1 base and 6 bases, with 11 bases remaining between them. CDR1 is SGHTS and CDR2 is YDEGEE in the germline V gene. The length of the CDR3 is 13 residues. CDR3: CASSLNFRGEQYF. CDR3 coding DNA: TGTGCCAGCAGCTTGAATTTCAGGGGCGAGCAGTACTTC.

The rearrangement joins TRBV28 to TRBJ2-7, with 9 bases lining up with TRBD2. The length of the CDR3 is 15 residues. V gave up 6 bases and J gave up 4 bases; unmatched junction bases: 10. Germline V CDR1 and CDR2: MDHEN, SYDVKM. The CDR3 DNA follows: TGTGCCAGCAGCCCCGTTGCGGGAGGGTTATACGAGCAGTACTTC. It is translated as CASSPVAGGLYEQYF. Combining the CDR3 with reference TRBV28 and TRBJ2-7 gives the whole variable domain DVKVTQSSRYLVKRTGEKVFLECVQDMDHENMFWYRQDPGLGLRLIYFSYDVKMKEKGDIPEGYSVSREKKERFSLILESASTNQTSMYLCASSPVAGGLYEQYFGPGTRLTVT.

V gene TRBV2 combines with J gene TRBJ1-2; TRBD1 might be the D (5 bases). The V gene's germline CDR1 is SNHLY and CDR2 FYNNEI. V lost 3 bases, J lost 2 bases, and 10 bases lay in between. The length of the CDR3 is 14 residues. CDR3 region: CASSDRQGNYGYTF. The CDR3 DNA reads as TGTGCCAGCAGTGATAGGCAGGGAAACTATGGCTACACCTTC.

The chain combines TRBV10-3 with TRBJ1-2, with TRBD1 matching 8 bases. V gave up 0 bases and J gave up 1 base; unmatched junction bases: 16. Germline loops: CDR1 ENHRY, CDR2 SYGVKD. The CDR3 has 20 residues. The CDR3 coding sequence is TGTGCCATCAGTGAGTCAAGGGTCTTGACAGGGGACTTAATTAACTATGGCTACACCTTC. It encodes CAISESRVLTGDLINYGYTF.

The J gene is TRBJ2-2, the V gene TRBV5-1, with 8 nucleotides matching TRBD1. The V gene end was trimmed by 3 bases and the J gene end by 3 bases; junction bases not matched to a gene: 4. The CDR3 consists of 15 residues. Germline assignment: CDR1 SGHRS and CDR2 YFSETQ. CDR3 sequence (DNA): TGCGCCAGCAGCTCGTCGGGACAGGACACCGGGGAGCTGTTTTTT. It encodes CASSSSGQDTGELFF. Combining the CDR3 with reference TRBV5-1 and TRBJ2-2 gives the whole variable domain KAGVTQTPRYLIKTRGQQVTLSCSPISGHRSVSWYQQTPGQGLQFLFEYFSETQRNKGNFPGRFSGRQFSNSRSEMNVSTLELGDSALYLCASSSSGQDTGELFFGEGSRLTVL.

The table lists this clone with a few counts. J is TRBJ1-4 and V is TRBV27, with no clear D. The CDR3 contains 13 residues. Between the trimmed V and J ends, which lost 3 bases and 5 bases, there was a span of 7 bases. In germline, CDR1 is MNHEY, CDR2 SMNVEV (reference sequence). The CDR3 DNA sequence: TGTGCCAGCAGTTTGGGAGGGAATGAAAAACTGTTTTTT. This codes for CASSLGGNEKLFF.

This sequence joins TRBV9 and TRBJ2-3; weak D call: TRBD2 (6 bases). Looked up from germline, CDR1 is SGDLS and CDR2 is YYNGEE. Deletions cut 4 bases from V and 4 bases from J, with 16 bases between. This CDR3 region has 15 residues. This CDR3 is CASSHGTFFADTQYF. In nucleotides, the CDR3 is TGTGCCAGCAGCCATGGGACTTTCTTTGCAGATACGCAGTATTTT.

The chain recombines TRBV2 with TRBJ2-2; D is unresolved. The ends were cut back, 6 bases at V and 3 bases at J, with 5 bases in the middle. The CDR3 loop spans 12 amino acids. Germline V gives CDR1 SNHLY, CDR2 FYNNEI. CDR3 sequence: CASSWHTGELFF. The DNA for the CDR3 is TGTGCCAGCAGCTGGCACACCGGGGAGCTGTTTTTT.

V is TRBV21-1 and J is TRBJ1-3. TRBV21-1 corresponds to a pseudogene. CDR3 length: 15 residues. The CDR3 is CASSKDGGGGNTIYF. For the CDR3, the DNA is TGTGCCAGCAGCAAAGATGGCGGAGGAGGAAACACCATATATTTT.

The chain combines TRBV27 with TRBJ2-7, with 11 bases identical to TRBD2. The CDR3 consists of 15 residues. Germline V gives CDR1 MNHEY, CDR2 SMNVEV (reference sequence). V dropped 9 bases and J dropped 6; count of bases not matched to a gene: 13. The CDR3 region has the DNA TGTGCCAGTCGGGGCCGACTAGCGGGGACAAGCGAGCAGTACTTC. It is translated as CASRGRLAGTSEQYF.

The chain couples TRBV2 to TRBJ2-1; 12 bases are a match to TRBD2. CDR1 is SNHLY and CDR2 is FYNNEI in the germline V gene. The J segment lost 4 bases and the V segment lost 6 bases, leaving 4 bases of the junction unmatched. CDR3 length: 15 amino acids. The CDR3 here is CASRLAGGLYNEQFF. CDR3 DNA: TGTGCCAGCAGACTAGCGGGGGGATTGTACAATGAGCAGTTCTTC.

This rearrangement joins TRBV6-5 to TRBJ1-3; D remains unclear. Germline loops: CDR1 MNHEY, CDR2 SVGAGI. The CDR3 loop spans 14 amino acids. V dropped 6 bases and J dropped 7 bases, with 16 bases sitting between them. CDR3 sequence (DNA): TGTGCCAGCAGCCCAGGCCCCGCAGAGAACACCATATATTTT. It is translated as CASSPGPAENTIYF.

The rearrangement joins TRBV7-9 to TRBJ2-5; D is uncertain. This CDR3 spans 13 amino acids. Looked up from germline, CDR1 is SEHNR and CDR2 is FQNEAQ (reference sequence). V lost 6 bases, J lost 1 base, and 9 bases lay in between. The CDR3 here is CASRHLSQETQYF. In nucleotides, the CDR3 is TGTGCCAGCAGACACCTCTCCCAAGAGACCCAGTACTTC.

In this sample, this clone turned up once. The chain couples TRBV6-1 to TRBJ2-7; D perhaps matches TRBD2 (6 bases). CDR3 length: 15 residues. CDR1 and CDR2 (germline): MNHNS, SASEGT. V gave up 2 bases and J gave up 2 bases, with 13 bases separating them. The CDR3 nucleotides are TGTGCCAGCAGTGAACAGAGGCGGGACCCCTACGAGCAGTACTTC. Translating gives CASSEQRRDPYEQYF.

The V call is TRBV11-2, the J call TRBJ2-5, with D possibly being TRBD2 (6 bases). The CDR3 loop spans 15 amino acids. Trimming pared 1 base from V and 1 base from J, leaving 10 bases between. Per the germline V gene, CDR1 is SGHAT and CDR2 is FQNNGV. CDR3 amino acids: CASSLGAGLQETQYF. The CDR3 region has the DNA TGTGCCAGCAGCTTAGGCGCGGGACTCCAAGAGACCCAGTACTTC.

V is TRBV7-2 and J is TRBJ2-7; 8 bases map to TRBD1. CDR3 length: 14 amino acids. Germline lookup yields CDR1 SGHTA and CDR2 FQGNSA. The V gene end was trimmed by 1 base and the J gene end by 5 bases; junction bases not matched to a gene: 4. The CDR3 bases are TGTGCCAGCAGCTTAGAGACAGGGGCCCACGAGCAGTACTTC. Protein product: CASSLETGAHEQYF.

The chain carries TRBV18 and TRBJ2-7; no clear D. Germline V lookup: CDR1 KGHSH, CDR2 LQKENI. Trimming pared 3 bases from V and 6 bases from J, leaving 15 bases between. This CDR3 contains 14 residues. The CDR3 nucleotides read TGTGCCAGCTCACCTGCTAGTCCCTCCGTCGAGCAGTACTTC. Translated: CASSPASPSVEQYF.

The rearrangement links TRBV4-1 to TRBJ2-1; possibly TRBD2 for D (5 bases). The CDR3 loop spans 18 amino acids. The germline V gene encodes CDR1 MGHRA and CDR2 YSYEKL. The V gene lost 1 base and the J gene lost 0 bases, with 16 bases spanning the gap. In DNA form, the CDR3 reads TGCGCCAGCAGCCAAGGGTGGGCGGAGCGGAGCTCCTACAATGAGCAGTTCTTC. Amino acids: CASSQGWAERSSYNEQFF.

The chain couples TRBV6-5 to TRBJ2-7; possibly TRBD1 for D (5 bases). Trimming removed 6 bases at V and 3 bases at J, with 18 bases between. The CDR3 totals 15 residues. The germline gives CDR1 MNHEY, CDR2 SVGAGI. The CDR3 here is CASRGDTGLGYEQYF. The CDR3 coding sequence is TGTGCCAGCAGAGGTGATACAGGATTGGGCTACGAGCAGTACTTC.

CDR3: CASSSGARSEKLFF. CDR3 nucleotides: TGTGCCAGCAGTTCAGGGGCCCGGAGTGAAAAACTGTTTTTT. V gene TRBV28 combines with J gene TRBJ1-4; D is possibly TRBD1 (6 bases). The CDR3 is made up of 14 amino acids. Germline V lookup: CDR1 MDHEN, CDR2 SYDVKM. The V end lost 4 bases, the J end lost 7 bases, and 13 bases lay between the germline ends.

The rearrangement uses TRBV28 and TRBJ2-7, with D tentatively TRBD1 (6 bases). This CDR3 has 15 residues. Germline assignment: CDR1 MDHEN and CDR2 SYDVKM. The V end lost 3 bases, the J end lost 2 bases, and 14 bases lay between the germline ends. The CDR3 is CASSLAGTTAYEQYF. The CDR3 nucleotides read TGTGCCAGCAGTTTGGCCGGGACAACCGCCTACGAGCAGTACTTC. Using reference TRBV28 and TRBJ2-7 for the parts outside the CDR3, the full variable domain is DVKVTQSSRYLVKRTGEKVFLECVQDMDHENMFWYRQDPGLGLRLIYFSYDVKMKEKGDIPEGYSVSREKKERFSLILESASTNQTSMYLCASSLAGTTAYEQYFGPGTRLTVT.

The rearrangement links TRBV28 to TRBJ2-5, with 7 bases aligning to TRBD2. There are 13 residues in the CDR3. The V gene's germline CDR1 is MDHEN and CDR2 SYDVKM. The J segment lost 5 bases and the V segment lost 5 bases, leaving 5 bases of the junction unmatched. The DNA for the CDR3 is TGTGCCAGCAGTCTGACTAGCTGGGAGACCCAGTACTTC. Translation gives CASSLTSWETQYF.

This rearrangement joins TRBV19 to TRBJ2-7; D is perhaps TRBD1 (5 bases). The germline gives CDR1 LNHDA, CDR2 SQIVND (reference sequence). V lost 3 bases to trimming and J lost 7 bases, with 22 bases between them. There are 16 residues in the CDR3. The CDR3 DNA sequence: TGTGCCAGTAGTATTCGAGCAGGGTCGTATCAGGGAGAGCAGTACTTC. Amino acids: CASSIRAGSYQGEQYF.